This T cell receptor (beta chain) was recorded in a study of metastatic and nonmetastatic thyroid tumors. Across the study: The authors compared repertoires across blood and tumor or nodule tissue from malignant and benign thyroid patients. Broader study findings: The study reportedly found significantly higher TCR beta diversity in malignant thyroid tumors than benign nodules, in blood and tumor.

Per the authors' pipeline: It was from CDR3 differences across clinicopathological groups that a distant-metastasis classifier for papillary thyroid cancer was built. TCRdb re-clonotyped the PCR reads via MiXCR. TCRdb's processing, not the authors' own work, is the source of the V and J calls. The data contain about 93,000 clones, around 7.8% of them singletons. Not a single patient had been given any form of treatment at any point before undergoing thyroid surgery. The CDR3 runs 20 residues. Germline V gene lookup returns CDR1 MGHRA and CDR2 YSYEKL. With V trimmed by 1 base and J by 0 bases, 15 bases remained unmatched. This clone was observed many times. The antigen remains undetermined.

The sequencing input was blood. The chain combines TRBV4-1 with TRBJ2-4; TRBD1 matches 7 bases. This receptor was identified in a female donor with papillary thyroid cancer or a benign thyroid nodule (not recorded which). Some clones in this sample may be carry-over from other donors' samples. DNA for the CDR3: TGCGCCAGCAGCCAAGCCTCTGGTGTCAGGGGGACACTAGCCAAAAACATTCAGTACTTC. It specifies CASSQASGVRGTLAKNIQYF.